This entry concerns a single T cell receptor (beta chain). No cognate antigen has been identified for it. The sample holds no much larger clone one base away, and base qualities are not on file. This sample is drawn from a study of cytomegalovirus exposure and HLA in healthy donors (TCRdb year 2017). Some background on the complete study: An earlier analysis of some 500 of the donors reported roughly 270 Gb of sequence data and more than 90 million unique TCR beta sequences from about 180 million T cells. Around 330 gigabases of sequencing data and approximately 92 million unique TCR sequences made up an early release that covered under 750 HLA-typed donors. Of the roughly 390 genotyped donors, around 81% fell in the genetic ancestry cluster associated with self-reported Caucasian donors. The aim of the study was to test whether cataloging public T cell receptors could identify signatures of past pathogen exposure. Using immunosequencing, the study profiled T cell repertoires from about 650 subjects and related those repertoires to cytomegalovirus serostatus. Besides the first cohort of around 670 subjects, a separate validation cohort made up of around 120 different subjects was used. To predict cytomegalovirus infection status, the study combined high-throughput TCR immunosequencing, statistical association of individual TCRs with disease status, and machine learning. A later analysis re-analyzed previously published TCR beta repertoires from approximately 670 donors and added high-resolution HLA genotyping to study TCR occurrence patterns. The later analysis used no new phenotypic data to find candidate immune exposures, relying instead on TCR beta sequences and their occurrence across donors. An earlier analysis of around 540 of the donors applied high-throughput TCR beta sequencing to assess whether each TCR beta V gene segment acted as functional or pseudogenic. Donor age, sex, ethnicity and CMV serostatus were compiled alongside the repertoire data. Genome-wide SNP genotypes for about 65% of the 666 donors were used in a later genetic analysis, which treated that subset as a discovery cohort. All discovery cohort repertoires had been generated on a single sequencing platform. Class I and class II HLA loci were covered by the typing at four-digit resolution. The number of donors typed differed by locus, with 629-630 for A, B, C, DRB1 and DQB1, 522 for DQA1, approximately 580 for DPA1, and some 450 for DPB1. Because of strong linkage in the cohort, four or five DR-DQ haplotypes were treated as single units for association and clustering. Across under 500 genotyped donors of the cohort, an average of about 220,000 unique TCR beta nucleotide sequences per donor were sequenced, and approximately 19% of those sequences were non-productive.

Overall study results and their limits: This cohort had only TCR beta chains sequenced, and the lack of alpha or paired-chain data limited which features could be detected. In a later analysis, most CMV-associated TCR beta chains were found to appear HLA-restricted, with HLA associations seemingly driven largely by CMV exposure. Roughly uniform sequencing depth across donors was assumed in presence/absence analyses, although this assumption may not hold. HLA typing was unavailable for some donors at each locus, so association tests used only the typed subset. The sequencing pipeline was judged likely to have produced a cluster of highly shared sequence variants as a technical artifact. A later analysis reported that several top co-occurrence clusters appeared linked to parvovirus B19, influenza, CMV and Epstein-Barr virus. In a later genetic analysis, fewer N-insertions in productive TCRs were reported among donors in an Asian-associated ancestry cluster than the roughly 640-donor mean. The authors suggested that the approach could potentially be extended to other disease states and immunological phenotypes. A total of 150 or so TCR beta chains were listed by the study as associated with cytomegalovirus. Specific HLA alleles were associated with 16,951 TCR beta sequences at a false discovery rate of 0.05 in a later analysis. A further reported finding was that TCR beta sequences accurately predicted the HLA-A and HLA-B alleles for most subjects in the first cohort. Cytomegalovirus status was reported to be diagnosed by the classifier with high specificity and sensitivity in both the original and validation cohorts. Because counts were too low, seventeen rarely observed V segments, including chromosome 9 orphons, were left out of the earlier analysis of some 640 of the donors. A few of the identified cytomegalovirus-associated TCR beta chains were confirmed in vitro to be specific for cytomegalovirus antigens. Most TCR sequences were observed very rarely across donors, whereas some public TCRs were present in many individuals. CMV serostatus was the only immune exposure information available for the cohort. According to a later analysis, TCR association rates differed among HLA loci, with DRB1 alleles showing the most associated TCRs and HLA-C alleles showing the fewest. V-gene and J-gene trimming of TCR beta chains was associated with a missense DCLRE1C variant in a later genetic analysis, and the association was replicated in an independent cohort. Strong co-occurrence of HLA alleles, especially DR and DQ, made assigning TCR associations to individual alleles difficult. Compared with equally common non-associated chains, HLA-associated TCR beta chains in a later analysis were more clonally expanded and had lower generation probabilities. Because the 87-base-pair reads could not distinguish some IMGT-functional V segments, including TRBV6-2 and TRBV6-3, those segments were excluded. In an earlier analysis of under 600 of the donors, most TCR beta V segments were observed in productive rearrangements about 87% or about 30% of the time, broadly matching IMGT annotations. Linkage disequilibrium might explain the correlated functional status among segregating V segments, but an unknown experimental factor could not be excluded.

Taken from cysteine to phenylalanine, the CDR3 has 15 residues. Only the CDR3 part of the read is kept: 45 bases, read in frame from the first base. The CDR1 and CDR2 encoded by the germline V gene (reference sequence) are SGHNT and YYREEE. V trim: 7 bases; J trim: 3 bases; unmatched bases: 9. The cohort comprised fewer than 750 healthy bone marrow donors. At the time of sampling, every cohort member was nominally healthy, though immune exposures that went unrecorded were likely present. The donor tested CMV seronegative, placing the donor among the 350 or so seronegative members of the cohort. Each donor provided a peripheral blood sample, and peripheral blood mononuclear cells were used for TCR beta sequencing. Genomic DNA extraction from the blood cell samples was performed with the Qiagen DNeasy Blood Extraction Kit. Receptor libraries were prepared by the immunoSEQ multiplex PCR assay. For the multiplex PCR, a mixture combining 60 forward primers for TCR Vbeta segments and 13 reverse primers for TCR Jbeta segments was used. The CDR3 region of rearranged TCR beta genes was amplified from genomic DNA with a multiplex PCR assay. Amplified TCR beta libraries were sequenced as 87-base-pair reads on the Illumina HiSeq System. In the original analysis: Across the roughly 670 repertoires, a later analysis counted around 80 million unique TCR beta chains, approximately 10 million of which were shared by at least two donors. A nearest-neighbor algorithm error-corrected the raw reads and collapsed the reads into unique sequences, merging closely related sequences to remove PCR and sequencing errors. Alignment of CDR3 sequences to IMGT reference sequences was used to assign V, D and J gene segments. For a sequence to be retained, at least a six-nucleotide match to both a V gene segment and a J gene segment was required. Rearrangements were called productive when the CDR3 lacked stop codons and stayed in frame with V and J; all others were non-productive. Following IMGT convention, CDR3 was defined as the stretch from the second conserved V-encoded cysteine to the conserved J-encoded phenylalanine. The earlier analysis of 450 to 750 of the donors excluded any sequence lacking an unambiguous match to a single V gene segment. In an earlier analysis of almost 600 of the donors, a V segment was called functional when productive rearrangements were above 56.7%, and segregating when the standard deviation between donors exceeded 5%. A statistical classification framework was developed to diagnose cytomegalovirus status using the catalog of TCR beta chain sequences. In a later analysis, TCR nucleotide sequences were compared against IMGT/GENE-DB human TR gene sequences so that V and J genes could be assigned. Using the TCRdist pipeline, a later analysis assigned CDR3 sequences along with most-parsimonious VDJ recombination scenarios. In a later analysis, every TCR beta chain was defined by the combination of its CDR3 amino acid sequence and its V-gene family, and reads without a unique V-gene family were dropped. As a way to deal with suspected cross-contamination and a sequencing artifact, a later analysis dropped 450 to 700 nucleotide sequences that were highly shared and had low generation probability. In a later analysis, a clonal expansion index for each public chain was calculated from normalized within-repertoire ranks of inferred template counts. A later analysis computed generation probabilities with a VDJ recombination model fitted to out-of-frame rearrangements, and checked the results against IGoR. In a later analysis, TCR-TCR, TCR-HLA and TCR-CMV co-occurrence was scored with hypergeometric tests, and a repertoire-size bias correction was applied to TCR pairs. A later analysis estimated false discovery rates by permuting HLA or CMV assignments 20 times. In a later analysis, co-occurring TCRs were grouped using DBSCAN, with TCRdist sequence similarity added in when clustering inside HLA-allele-positive subsets. Repertoires with fewer than 30,000 or more than 120,000 public chains were left out of co-occurrence clustering, as were about five repertoires with anomalous nucleotide sharing. As stored in TCRdb, this immuneACCESS dataset retains in-frame rearrangements with V and J assigned. A fraction of the clones does not appear; measured against another copy, unresolved V genes explain less than half of the discrepancy, and the remainder lacks a known reason. V and J calls and clone size are given by that table; D and trimming were obtained from the DNA. The sample records more than 110,000 clones, more than 75% of which are singletons. The biggest ten clones account for around 4.9% of the sample.

The sequence is built from TRBV5-4 and TRBJ1-1; 10 nucleotides in the junction match TRBD1. The specimen sequenced was PBMCs. The TCR sequence derives from a male donor in good health and CMV-seronegative. The encoded CDR3 is CASRRDRGSYTEAFF. The nucleotide sequence is given as TGTGCCAGCCGTCGGGACAGGGGTTCGTACACTGAAGCTTTCTTT.